This T cell receptor (beta chain) was captured by sequencing in a study of blood T cell repertoires in COVID-19. Enrolled through a virtual design, the participants were between roughly 18 and 90 years of age and came from 24 US areas. Participant reports of clinical history set cohort assignment. In Cohort 3, a recovered donor had either two negative PCRs, clearance, or symptom resolution. How the authors handled the data: By means of reference gene primer amplification, nucleated cell counts were estimated. Generated by immunoSEQ multiplex PCR, the TCRdb table keeps only in-frame clones and is missing some. That table is the source of V, J and clone size, and D and trimming were worked out from the DNA. There are roughly 130,000 clones in the sample; around 83% occur only once, and roughly 9.2% lies in the top ten. The germline V and J ends were trimmed by 3 bases and 7 bases, with 15 bases remaining between them. Germline CDR1 MNHEY, CDR2 SMNVEV (reference sequence). CDR3 length: 14 amino acids.

This receptor was identified in a man aged 45-60 years who had recovered from COVID-19. The V and J genes are TRBV27 and TRBJ1-2; the D gene is possibly TRBD1 (5 bases). The sequenced sample was PBMCs or T cells enriched from blood (not recorded which). The CDR3 sequence: CASSFLGPTFGYTF. The CDR3 DNA reads as TGTGCCAGCAGTTTCTTGGGGCCCACCTTTGGCTACACCTTC.